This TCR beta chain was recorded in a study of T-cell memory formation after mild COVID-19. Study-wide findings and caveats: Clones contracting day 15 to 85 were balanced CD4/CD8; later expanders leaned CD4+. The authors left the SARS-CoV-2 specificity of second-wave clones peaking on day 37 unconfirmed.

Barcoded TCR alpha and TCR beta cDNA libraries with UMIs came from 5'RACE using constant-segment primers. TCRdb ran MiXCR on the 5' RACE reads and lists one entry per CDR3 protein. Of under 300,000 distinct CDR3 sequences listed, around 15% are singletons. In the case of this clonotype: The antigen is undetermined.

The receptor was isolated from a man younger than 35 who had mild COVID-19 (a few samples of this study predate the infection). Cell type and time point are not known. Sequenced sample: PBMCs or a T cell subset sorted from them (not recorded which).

The CDR3 reads CASSQGGYNTEAFF. The DNA for the CDR3 is TGCGCCAGCAGCCAAGGGGGGTACAACACTGAAGCTTTCTTT. The V and J genes are TRBV4-1 and TRBJ1-1; possibly TRBD1 for D (5 bases). The germline V and J ends were trimmed by 1 base and 2 bases, with 8 bases remaining between them. CDR1 MGHRA and CDR2 YSYEKL come from the germline V gene. The CDR3 is 14 residues long.